These 16 T cell receptor beta chains share one sample of origin, sequenced in a study of blood T cells in healthy people across ages. The second PCR ran roughly 7 to 12 cycles with a sample-barcoded 5' primer and J-beta primers. TCRdb processed the 5' RACE reads anew with MiXCR; each CDR3 protein has one entry. The sample has 890,000 or so distinct CDR3 sequences, 62% seen once. Sequenced material: blood. The receptors were gathered from a man younger than 40 in good health.

The chain carries TRBV4-2 and TRBJ2-4; 10 positions match TRBD1. Trimming at V came to 0 bases and at J to 13 bases, leaving 9 bases not matched to a gene. The germline V gene has CDR1 LGHNA and CDR2 YNFKEQ. The CDR3 extends over 15 amino acids. The CDR3 reads CASSQEGQGYRQQYF. In nucleotides, the CDR3 is TGTGCCAGCAGCCAAGAGGGACAGGGGTACCGGCAGCAGTACTTC.

The V and J genes are TRBV6-5 and TRBJ1-6; no clear D. CDR1 is MNHEY and CDR2 is SVGAGI in the germline V gene. The V end lost 6 bases, the J end lost 10 bases, and 16 bases lay between the germline ends. This CDR3 contains 14 residues. CDR3 DNA sequence: TGTGCCAGCAGCCCTGACCCTGGGTTCTCACCCCTCCACTTT. Its protein product is CASSPDPGFSPLHF.

The J gene is TRBJ2-7, the V gene TRBV20-1; D uncertain. V was clipped by 3 bases and J by 2 bases, with 11 bases between them. Germline V gene lookup returns CDR1 DFQATT and CDR2 SNEGSKA (reference sequence). This CDR3 has 13 residues. The CDR3 reads CSASFARPYEQYF. The CDR3 nucleotides are TGCAGTGCTAGTTTCGCCCGACCCTACGAGCAGTACTTC.

This clonotype turned up a few times. This chain links TRBV5-1 with TRBJ2-7; possible D gene TRBD1, 7 bases. V lost 4 bases, J lost 1 base, and 15 bases lay in between. CDR1 SGHRS and CDR2 YFSETQ come from the germline V gene. The CDR3 contains 15 residues. The DNA of the CDR3 is TGCGCCAGCAGCCTGCGGTCAGGGGGGTCCTACGAGCAGTACTTC. It specifies CASSLRSGGSYEQYF.

The V call is TRBV7-3, the J call TRBJ2-5, with a weak D call TRBD1 (6 bases). The J call may be incorrect, as the DNA end agrees better with TRBJ2-7. The CDR3 is 16 residues long. Germline V lookup: CDR1 SGHTA, CDR2 FQGTGA. The CDR3 sequence is CASSLNPGHHGDEQYF. CDR3 DNA sequence: TGTGCCAGCAGCTTAAACCCGGGACACCACGGCGACGAGCAGTACTTC.

The rearrangement links TRBV12-3 or TRBV12-4 to TRBJ1-2; 11 positions match TRBD1. The junction had 8 bases not matched to a gene; V was cut back by 7 bases and J by 4 bases. This CDR3 has 15 amino acids. The CDR3, as DNA: TGTGCCAGCACCTTGAGGACAGGGGGCTCCTATGGCTACACCTTC. As protein: CASTLRTGGSYGYTF.

This chain links TRBV11-2 with TRBJ2-7; 15 bases are shared with TRBD2. Trimming at V came to 5 bases and at J to 3 bases, leaving 5 bases not matched to a gene. Germline V CDR1 and CDR2: SGHAT, FQNNGV. CDR3 size: 16 residues. The CDR3 DNA is TGTGCCAGCAGCGCCGGGACTAGCGGGGGGTACTACGAGCAGTACTTC. This translates into CASSAGTSGGYYEQYF.

This chain links TRBV4-2 with TRBJ2-5, with a weak D call TRBD1 (7 bases). Trimming shortened V by 3 bases and J by 2 bases, and 13 bases separated the two germline ends. The V gene's germline CDR1 is LGHNA and CDR2 YNFKEQ. The CDR3 loop spans 15 amino acids. The CDR3 sequence: CASSHGRGDQETQYF. CDR3 sequence (DNA): TGTGCCAGCAGCCACGGCAGGGGGGATCAAGAGACCCAGTACTTC.

In its sample, this clonotype was seen a few times. The rearrangement joins TRBV20-1 to TRBJ2-7; 7 nucleotides match TRBD1. With 3 bases clipped from V and 2 bases from J, the junction kept 7 bases outside the gene matches. CDR3 length: 14 amino acids. The germline gives CDR1 DFQATT, CDR2 SNEGSKA (reference sequence). DNA for the CDR3: TGCAGTGCTAGCCAGACAGGGTTTACCTACGAGCAGTACTTC. This gives the protein CSASQTGFTYEQYF.

This clonotype was recorded a few times. The rearrangement links TRBV12-3 or TRBV12-4 to TRBJ2-1, with D possibly TRBD2 on 6 matching bases. The CDR3 extends over 15 amino acids. Trimming took off 8 bases at V and 0 bases at J, with 14 bases between the two ends. The CDR3 nucleotides are TGTGCCAGCGGCCGGGACTTGAGCTCCTACAATGAGCAGTTCTTC. Residues: CASGRDLSSYNEQFF.

This clonotype was detected once. The J gene is TRBJ2-2, the V gene TRBV4-3; D may be TRBD1 (5 bases). Germline lookup yields CDR1 LGHNA and CDR2 YSLEER. The CDR3 has 15 residues. Trimming pared 1 base from V and 0 bases from J, leaving 6 bases between. The chain's CDR3 is CASSQATANTGELFF. As DNA, the CDR3 is TGCGCCAGCAGCCAAGCGACAGCGAACACCGGGGAGCTGTTTTTT.

The chain uses TRBV20-1 and TRBJ1-5; weak D call: TRBD1 (6 bases). Trimming took 0 bases from V and 4 from J, leaving 13 bases between them. This CDR3 is built from 15 residues. Germline assignment: CDR1 DFQATT and CDR2 SNEGSKA (reference sequence). CDR3 amino acids: CSARDVRGRNQPQHF. In DNA form, the CDR3 reads TGCAGTGCTAGAGATGTACGGGGGCGAAATCAGCCCCAGCATTTT.

This chain joins TRBV9 and TRBJ1-2, with unresolved D. The CDR3 runs to 12 residues. Trimming cost V 0 bases and J 4 bases, with 4 bases left between them. From germline, CDR1 is SGDLS and CDR2 YYNGEE. This chain's CDR3 is CASSVGVYGYTF. The CDR3 nucleotides are TGTGCCAGCAGCGTAGGGGTCTATGGCTACACCTTC.

This chain links TRBV5-1 with TRBJ2-1; TRBD1 agrees at 8 bases. CDR3 length: 16 amino acids. Trimming took 2 bases from V and 3 from J; bases not matched to a gene: 7. Germline V lookup: CDR1 SGHRS, CDR2 YFSETQ. This chain's CDR3 is CASSFEGQVVYNEQFF. In nucleotides, the CDR3 is TGCGCCAGCAGCTTCGAGGGACAGGTGGTCTACAATGAGCAGTTCTTC.

This clonotype has a single count. At one of its ends the junction is not consistent with the germline gene, which may arise from a read error. This chain links TRBV10-3 with TRBJ2-1; D call uncertain. Germline values: CDR1 ENHRY, CDR2 SYGVKD. The CDR3 has 13 amino acids. The CDR3 bases are TGTGCCATCAGTGACGGGCGCTACAATGAGCAGGTCTTC. Amino acid sequence: CAISDGRYNEQVF.

The rearrangement uses TRBV3-1 and TRBJ2-1; 9 bases fit TRBD1. CDR3 length: 15 amino acids. V dropped 4 bases and J dropped 3; count of bases not matched to a gene: 4. Looked up from germline, CDR1 is LGHDT and CDR2 is YNNKEL (reference sequence). The CDR3 protein is CASSRGTGLYNEQFF. The CDR3, as DNA: TGTGCCAGCAGCCGCGGGACAGGGCTCTACAATGAGCAGTTCTTC.